This TCR beta chain was observed in a study of T-cell reconstitution after alpha-beta-depleted transplantation in children (dated by TCRdb to 2016 to 2017). The study in broad terms: Using TCR repertoire profiling, the study followed T-cell immune reconstitution in a quantitative way in children after TCRalphabeta/CD19-depleted allogeneic hematopoietic cell transplantation. The full study reports these points: In some patients, the high TCRbeta diversity seen at day 60 was put down to recipient T cells and intrathymic progenitors that had survived conditioning. Apparently early alphabetaT-cell count recovery about two months after transplant reportedly relied on only several hundred rapidly expanded clones derived from non-depleted graft cells. Hyperexpanded clone frequencies declined over subsequent months; after one year, T-cell counts and TCRbeta diversity were mostly attributed to newly produced T cells.

Spanning cysteine to phenylalanine, the CDR3 consists of 15 amino acids. Only the CDR3 region is kept as DNA, spanning 45 bases read in frame from base 1. According to the germline V gene (reference sequence), CDR1 reads DFQATT and CDR2 reads SNEGSKA. The V end loses 5 bases and the J end loses 5 bases, and a stretch of 19 bases separates them. In this sample, this clonotype turned up a few times. Its binding antigen is unknown. No much larger clonotype is one base removed from it; base qualities were not supplied. The method was PCR. The sequencing machine was an Illumina HiSeq 2500. To normalize quantification of the TCRbeta repertoire, the TCR libraries were built with molecular barcoding that relied on unique molecular identifiers. TCRdb's own reprocessing of the public reads used fastp at Q25 and MiXCR and kept productive beta chains. Under each unique CDR3 protein, matching rows form one entry showing the most common genes and DNA. The sample table lists about 240,000 distinct CDR3 sequences, more than 20% of them with a count of one. Clones ranked in the top ten supply about 2.5% of the sample.

The treatment or condition label, read with the paper, signifies: allogeneic hematopoietic cell transplantation with graft depleted of TCRalphabeta T cells and CD19 B cells. The children who served as transplant recipients had been given grafts of TCRalphabeta/CD19-depleted allogeneic hematopoietic cells. This TCR derives from a girl under 10 years old with Fanconi anemia, due to receive a stem cell transplant. This receptor chain uses TRBV20-1 and TRBJ2-1; TRBD2 is a weak D gene call, 6 bases matching. The source was PBMCs, collected before TCRalphabeta/CD19-depleted stem cell transplant. The sequenced DNA is TGCAGTGCTCCCGTACCGGGCAGGGAGGACAATGAGCAGTTCTTC. This yields the protein CSAPVPGREDNEQFF.